The 5 T cell receptor beta chains below all came from one sample that was sequenced in a study of T cell changes during pregnancy in multiple sclerosis. The assay was immunoSEQ multiplex PCR, and TCRdb's table has in-frame clones only and misses some. The table includes 15,000 to 19,000 clones, about 80% detected once. The starting material was CD8+ T cells from peripheral blood mononuclear cells, obtained after pregnancy. The source is a female donor in good health, enrolled as a control in a pregnancy study.

CDR3 bases: TGTGCCAGCAGCGAGGGATATAGCAATCAGCCCCAGCATTTT. It specifies CASSEGYSNQPQHF. This sequence joins TRBV6-1 and TRBJ1-5; D is unresolved. The germline V gene has CDR1 MNHNS and CDR2 SASEGT. CDR3 length equals 14 residues. V dropped 6 bases and J dropped 0 bases, with 9 bases sitting between them.

This chain uses TRBV30 with TRBJ1-3; 11 bases agree with TRBD1. The CDR3 extends over 13 amino acids. Germline CDR1 GTSNPN, CDR2 SVGIG (reference sequence). Trimming at V came to 7 bases and at J to 4 bases, leaving 3 bases not matched to a gene. The CDR3 DNA follows: TGTGCCTTTCGGGACAGGGGGGGAAACACCATATATTTT. It codes for CAFRDRGGNTIYF.

This clone was counted at least ten times. The chain has TRBV2 and TRBJ2-7, with 9 bases that match TRBD2. The CDR3 loop spans 16 amino acids. Trimming removed 6 bases from V and 2 bases from J; junction bases left unmatched: 11. CDR1 is SNHLY, CDR2 FYNNEI, per germline. CDR3 in DNA: TGTGCCAGCAGGAGTCCCAGCGGGAGGACGACCTACGAGCAGTACTTC. Amino acids: CASRSPSGRTTYEQYF.

The CDR3 spells CASSQEVTEAYEQYF. The DNA of the CDR3 is TGTGCCAGCAGCCAAGAGGTAACAGAAGCCTACGAGCAGTACTTC. This sequence joins TRBV4-2 and TRBJ2-7; no definite D call. With 0 bases removed from V and 2 bases from J, the gap between germline ends came to 11 bases. CDR3 size: 15 residues. Germline V gives CDR1 LGHNA, CDR2 YNFKEQ.

J is TRBJ1-6 and V is TRBV9, with 11 bases lining up with TRBD1. The CDR3 covers 19 residues. Trimming cost V 0 bases and J 7 bases; bases outside gene matches: 12. Germline values: CDR1 SGDLS, CDR2 YYNGEE. CDR3 amino acids: CASSVVGTGGTLRNSPLHF. CDR3 bases: TGTGCCAGCAGCGTAGTAGGGACAGGGGGGACCCTGAGGAATTCACCCCTCCACTTT.